Shown below are 14 T cell receptor beta chains from a single sample sequenced in a study of patients and donors after allogeneic stem cell transplantation. TCRdb analysed the RT-PCR reads with MiXCR anew, one entry per CDR3 protein. The profile shows under 30,000 distinct CDR3 sequences, 29% of them singletons. The sample comprised blood, either unsorted or a sorted T cell fraction (not recorded which). All receptors come from a human donor who was either an allogeneic HSCT recipient or a stem cell or donor lymphocyte infusion donor (not recorded which). It is not recorded whose cells these are; they may come from a transplant donor.

J is TRBJ1-5 and V is TRBV6-2 or TRBV6-3; D remains ambiguous. Per the germline V gene, CDR1 is MNHEY and CDR2 is SVGEGT. This CDR3 spans 14 amino acids. The V gene lost 4 bases and the J gene lost 3 bases, with 10 bases spanning the gap. CDR3 nucleotides: TGTGCCAGCAGTTTATGGCCCGCCAATCAGCCCCAGCATTTT. This encodes CASSLWPANQPQHF.

This clonotype was picked up a small number of times. The chain couples TRBV12-3 or TRBV12-4 to TRBJ1-1; D perhaps matches TRBD1 (5 bases). CDR3 length: 15 amino acids. Trimming pared 2 bases from V and 2 bases from J, leaving 12 bases between. CDR3 bases: TGTGCCAGCAGTTTAAGGGAGGGGCTCAACACTGAAGCTTTCTTT. Translating gives CASSLREGLNTEAFF.

The DNA for the CDR3 is TGTGCCAGCAGCTACGAACAGGGGCCCAGCTCCTACGAGCAGTACTTC. It is translated as CASSYEQGPSSYEQYF. The genes are TRBV7-6 and TRBJ2-7; 7 bases match TRBD1. The CDR3 covers 16 residues. Germline CDR1 and CDR2: SGHVS and FNYEAQ. V gave up 4 bases and J gave up 0 bases; unmatched junction bases: 9.

The J gene is TRBJ1-2, the V gene TRBV7-2; the match to TRBD1 covers 8 bases. Germline values: CDR1 SGHTA, CDR2 FQGNSA. This CDR3 is 19 amino acids long. The junction had 17 bases not matched to a gene; V was cut back by 3 bases and J by 2 bases. This CDR3 is CASSFPPWGPDRENYGYTF. CDR3 in DNA: TGTGCCAGCAGCTTCCCCCCATGGGGACCGGACAGGGAGAACTATGGCTACACCTTC.

The rearrangement links TRBV12-3 or TRBV12-4 to TRBJ1-5; 8 bases line up with TRBD1. V lost 5 bases, J lost 3 bases, and 6 bases stayed unmatched. The CDR3 has 15 amino acids. The CDR3 DNA follows: TGTGCCAGCAGTCCCGGACAGGGTTACAATCAGCCCCAGCATTTT. Protein sequence: CASSPGQGYNQPQHF.

This clonotype has more than one count but fewer than ten. The gene calls are TRBV5-1 and TRBJ1-3; D not certain. Germline V gene data show CDR1 as SGHRS and CDR2 as YFSETQ. V was trimmed by 2 bases and J by 0 bases, leaving 9 bases between them. This CDR3 has 15 amino acids. CDR3 in amino acids: CASSLESSSGNTIYF. The CDR3 DNA follows: TGCGCCAGCAGCTTAGAGTCAAGCTCTGGAAACACCATATATTTT.

The V and J genes are TRBV21-1 and TRBJ2-7; the table's TRBD1 call for D was not verified on the DNA. TRBV21-1 is described as a pseudogene. The CDR3 loop spans 15 amino acids. Here the CDR3 reads CASSKGGQGYYEQYV. CDR3 DNA sequence: TGTGCCAGCAGCAAAGGGGGACAGGGGTACTACGAGCAGTACGTC.

J is TRBJ1-2 and V is TRBV20-1; D call uncertain. V shed 1 base and J shed 4 bases, with 19 bases lying between them. CDR1 and CDR2 from the germline V gene are DFQATT and SNEGSKA (reference sequence). CDR3 length: 16 amino acids. The CDR3 reads CSARGPDGCHSYGYTF. In nucleotides, the CDR3 is TGCAGTGCTAGAGGCCCGGACGGCTGCCACTCCTATGGCTACACCTTC.

This clonotype appeared a few times. This chain joins TRBV9 and TRBJ1-2; D is uncertain. The ends were cut back, 3 bases at V and 5 bases at J, with 5 bases in the middle. This CDR3 spans 11 amino acids. CDR1 SGDLS and CDR2 YYNGEE come from the germline V gene. CDR3 DNA sequence: TGTGCCAGCAGCGAGAGTTATGGCTACACCTTC. Its protein product is CASSESYGYTF.

The rearrangement uses TRBV12-3 or TRBV12-4 and TRBJ1-5, with TRBD1 matching 7 bases. Trimming removed 6 bases from V and 3 bases from J; junction bases left unmatched: 11. This CDR3 comprises 16 residues. CDR3 amino acids: CASRRYWTGLNQPQHF. As DNA, the CDR3 is TGTGCCAGCAGGCGTTACTGGACAGGCCTCAATCAGCCCCAGCATTTT.

V is TRBV5-1 and J is TRBJ2-3, with D hard to call. V was clipped by 0 bases and J by 4 bases, with 3 bases between them. Germline lookup yields CDR1 SGHRS and CDR2 YFSETQ. This CDR3 has 12 residues. DNA for the CDR3: TGCGCCAGCAGCTTGGGGGCAGATACGCAGTATTTT. Translating it yields CASSLGADTQYF.

About this clonotype: The junction departs from the called germline gene at one end, perhaps through a read error. This rearrangement joins TRBV12-3 or TRBV12-4 to TRBJ1-5; tentatively, D is TRBD1 (6 bases). The CDR3 sequence is 14 residues long. In DNA, the CDR3 is TGTGCCAGCAACAAACAGGGAAGCAATCCGCCCCAGCATTTT. Encoded protein: CASNKQGSNPPQHF.

This clonotype was seen more than once but under ten times. The chain recombines TRBV4-3 with TRBJ1-2, with a weak D call TRBD1 (5 bases). The V end lost 0 bases, the J end lost 5 bases, and 13 bases lay between the germline ends. This CDR3 spans 15 amino acids. Germline V lookup: CDR1 LGHNA, CDR2 YSLEER. As DNA, the CDR3 is TGCGCCAGCAGCCAAGAGAGACAGTTCCCATATGGCTACACCTTC. It specifies CASSQERQFPYGYTF.

This CDR3 is CASSLRGTVNTEAFF. The CDR3 DNA follows: TGTGCCAGCAGCTTAAGGGGGACAGTTAACACTGAAGCTTTCTTT. The chain links TRBV7-2 to TRBJ1-1; TRBD1 agrees at 7 bases. Germline CDR1 reads SGHTA; CDR2 reads FQGNSA. V lost 2 bases and J lost 2; bases outside the gene matches: 5. CDR3 length: 15 residues.